This is a list of T cell receptor beta chains from one sample in a study of beta chain features in type 1 diabetes. Only in-frame clones appear in the TCRdb table, and some are missing; sequencing was by immunoSEQ multiplex PCR. Counted here are about 410,000 clones, approximately 15% occurring once; the ten biggest clones make up around 0.039%. Specimen: naive CD4+ T cells from blood. The receptors come from a man younger than 40 in good health. Both conserved end residues are part of each CDR3. The D gene is left open where the match is weak. Clone size is shown for a subset of rows, as once, few, many or a class of expanded clone.

>NA|TRBV9|TRBJ2-6|NA
TGTGCCAGCAGCGTAGAGGGCAGGCCTGGGGCCAACGTCCTGACTTTC
CASSVEGRPGANVLTF
>NA|TRBV25-1|TRBJ2-2|NA
TGTGCCAGCAGTCCACCGGGGACCGGGGAGCTGTTTTTT
CASSPPGTGELFF
>NA|TRBV29-1|TRBJ2-1|TRBD2
TGCAGCGTTGCCCAACGGACTAGCGGGAGATCTGACAATGAGCAGTTCTTC
CSVAQRTSGRSDNEQFF
>few|TRBV7-9|TRBJ1-2|NA
TGTGCCAGCAGCCCGACCCGACAGGAACTCTATGGCTACACCTTC
CASSPTRQELYGYTF
>few|TRBV14|TRBJ2-3|NA
TGTGCCAGCAGCCAACTGGGGATCACAGATACGCAGTATTTT
CASSQLGITDTQYF
>few|TRBV30|TRBJ2-3|NA
TGTGCCTGGAGTGTTTCGAATCGACAGTTTGGGGATACGCAGTATTTT
CAWSVSNRQFGDTQYF
>NA|TRBV29-1|TRBJ2-1|NA
TGCAGCGGGCATAATAATGAGCAGTTCTTC
CSGHNNEQFF
>NA|TRBV9|TRBJ1-1|NA
TGTGCCAGCAGCGCCCGCCCCGGACAGAACACTGAAGCTTTCTTT
CASSARPGQNTEAFF
>few|TRBV11-2|TRBJ2-1|TRBD2
TGTGCCAGCAGCTCTCCCGGGAGGAGCTCCTACAATGAGCAGTTCTTC
CASSSPGRSSYNEQFF
>NA|TRBV29-1|TRBJ1-3|NA
TGCAGCGTAACAGCTGGAAACACCATATATTTT
CSVTAGNTIYF
>NA|TRBV11-3|TRBJ2-5|NA
TGTGCCAGCAGCTTAGCGGCAGGGGAAGAGACCCAGTACTTC
CASSLAAGEETQYF
>NA|TRBV30|TRBJ2-3|NA
TGTGCCTGGACGGGCAAGAGTACTGGGCCAGATACGCAGTATTTT
CAWTGKSTGPDTQYF
>few|TRBV7-3|TRBJ2-1|NA
TGTGCCAGCAGCTTAAGAAGGGATGGGGATGATGAGCAGTTCTTC
CASSLRRDGDDEQFF
>few|TRBV6-5|TRBJ2-7|TRBD1
TGTGCCAGCAGTTATTCGGGACAGGGGGCCTACGAGCAGTACTTC
CASSYSGQGAYEQYF
>NA|TRBV5-4|TRBJ2-2|TRBD2
TGTGCCAGCAGCTCCGGGACTAGCCGGAACACCGGGGAGCTGTTTTTT
CASSSGTSRNTGELFF
>many|TRBV7-9|TRBJ2-1|NA
TGTGCCAGCAGCCTCCAGGGATTGAGGAATGAGCAGTTCTTC
CASSLQGLRNEQFF
>NA|TRBV14|TRBJ2-7|NA
TGTGCCAGCAGCCAGAGGGGACTGTACGAGCAGTACTTC
CASSQRGLYEQYF
>NA|TRBV10-3|TRBJ2-2|NA
TGTGCCACGCGGGAGAACACCGGGGAGCTGTTTTTT
CATRENTGELFF
>NA|TRBV29-1|TRBJ1-1|TRBD1
TGCAGCCACCGGGGACAGGGGGCATGGGCGAACACTGAAGCTTTCTTT
CSHRGQGAWANTEAFF
>few|TRBV10-3|TRBJ2-6|NA
TGTGCCATCACAGCAGGGGACACCCTGGGGGCCAACGTCCTGACTTTC
CAITAGDTLGANVLTF
>NA|TRBV6-5|TRBJ1-2|TRBD1
TGTGCCAGCAGCCGGTCGGACAGGCCCTATGGCTACACCTTC
CASSRSDRPYGYTF
>NA|TRBV7-2|TRBJ2-3|TRBD1
TGTGCCAGCAGCTCTCCAAATCTCCCCGGGACAGCCACAGATACGCAGTATTTT
CASSSPNLPGTATDTQYF
>few|TRBV15|TRBJ2-5|TRBD2
TGTGCCACCAGCAGAGATAGGGCTAGCGGGGAGACCCAGTACTTC
CATSRDRASGETQYF
>few|TRBV11-3|TRBJ2-1|NA
TGTGCCAGCGGCTTCGGACTAGGGGGGGCCAATGAGCAGTTCTTC
CASGFGLGGANEQFF
>NA|TRBV7-2|TRBJ2-1|NA
TGTGCCAGCAGCTTAGCCAGCAAGCAGTTCTTC
CASSLASKQFF
>NA|TRBV7-9|TRBJ1-2|NA
TGTGCCAGCAGCCCGCTATCTGGCTACACCTTC
CASSPLSGYTF
>few|TRBV5-1|TRBJ2-3|NA
TGCGCCAGCAGACCAGGGTCAGATACGCAGTATTTT
CASRPGSDTQYF
>NA|TRBV5-8|TRBJ2-7|NA
TGTGCCAGCAGCTTCAAGGCGGGACGTGCCTACGAGCAGTACTTC
CASSFKAGRAYEQYF
>NA|TRBV6-5|TRBJ2-3|NA
TGTGCCAGCAGTTATGCCCGGGATTCCTCTACGCAGTATTTT
CASSYARDSSTQYF
>NA|TRBV7-2|TRBJ2-1|NA
TGTGCCAGCAGCTTAGGACTGCAACCTAACAATGAGCAGTTCTTC
CASSLGLQPNNEQFF
>few|TRBV30|TRBJ2-5|TRBD2
TGTGCCTGTTCTAAACTAGCGGGAGGCAACCTGGCAAAATTGGAGACCCAGTACTTC
CACSKLAGGNLAKLETQYF
>few|TRBV5-4|TRBJ2-7|NA
TGTGCCAGCAGCTTGTCCTTGTCCTACGAGCAGTACTTC
CASSLSLSYEQYF
>few|TRBV18|TRBJ1-5|TRBD1
TGTGCCAGCTCACGACAGGGGGCAGGTCAGCCCCAGCATTTT
CASSRQGAGQPQHF
>NA|TRBV19|TRBJ2-7|NA
TGTGCCAGTAGTACAGGGAACTCCTACGAGCAGTACTTC
CASSTGNSYEQYF
>few|TRBV14|TRBJ2-3|NA
TGTGCCAGCAGCCAATGGACAGATACGCAGTATTTT
CASSQWTDTQYF
>NA|TRBV18|TRBJ2-7|NA
TGTGCCAGCTCACCATTTGAGGGTTTCTACGAGCAGTACTTC
CASSPFEGFYEQYF
>few|TRBV30|TRBJ2-4|NA
TGTGCCTGGAAAGGGCCAGGAAGCATTCAGTACTTC
CAWKGPGSIQYF
>NA|TRBV9|TRBJ2-3|TRBD2
TGTGCCAGCGCGAGCGGGAGTCGGAGCACAGATACGCAGTATTTT
CASASGSRSTDTQYF
>few|TRBV18|TRBJ2-7|NA
TGTGCCAGCTCACCCCAGACAGTGACTGAGCAGTACTTC
CASSPQTVTEQYF
>few|TRBV4-1|TRBJ2-5|NA
TGCGCCAGCAGCCTAACTCTTCTAAGGGGAGAGACCCAGTACTTC
CASSLTLLRGETQYF